A selection of T cell receptor beta chains follows, all from one sample in a study of T-cell memory formation after mild COVID-19. TCRdb itself ran the 5' RACE reads through MiXCR, one entry per CDR3 protein. Of hundreds of thousands of distinct CDR3 sequences in the sample, over 20% were seen once. Sequenced: PBMCs or a T cell subset sorted from them (not recorded which). These receptors all stem from an adult woman who had mild COVID-19 (a few samples of this study predate the infection). Cell type and time point are not known. Both conserved end residues are part of each CDR3. D genes are given only for firm matches. Not every row has a clone size; where given, it reads once, few, many or a size class.

>TRBJ2-7|NA|TRBD2|TRBV4-3
CASSQGLARDEQYF
TGCGCCAGCAGCCAGGGACTAGCGCGGGACGAGCAGTACTTC
>TRBJ2-1|NA|TRBD2|TRBV28
CASSFLAGEHEQFF
TGTGCCAGCAGTTTTCTAGCGGGGGAGCATGAGCAGTTCTTC
>TRBJ2-1|few|TRBD2|TRBV7-3
CASSIGLAGGDNEQFF
TGTGCCAGCAGCATAGGACTAGCGGGTGGAGACAATGAGCAGTTCTTC
>TRBJ2-7|few|TRBD2|TRBV7-9
CASSLGAWGLADEQYF
TGTGCCAGCAGCTTAGGCGCCTGGGGACTAGCGGACGAGCAGTACTTC
>TRBJ2-3|few|TRBD2|TRBV4-2
CASSQGIAGVGDTQYF
TGTGCCAGCAGCCAAGGGATAGCGGGAGTGGGAGATACGCAGTATTTT
>TRBJ2-5|NA|NA|TRBV4-1
CASGGGLQETQYF
TGCGCCAGCGGGGGGGGGCTCCAAGAGACCCAGTACTTC
>TRBJ2-1|few|NA|TRBV3-1
CASSRQSSEEQFF
TGTGCCAGCAGCCGACAGAGTAGCGAGGAGCAGTTCTTC
>TRBJ2-7|few|TRBD2|TRBV29-1
CSVGGTSGTYEQYF
TGCAGCGTTGGGGGGACTAGCGGGACCTACGAGCAGTACTTC
>TRBJ1-1|NA|NA|TRBV7-2
CASSPIKKYANTEAFF
TGTGCCAGCAGCCCGATTAAAAAGTATGCGAACACTGAAGCTTTCTTT
>TRBJ1-1|NA|TRBD1|TRBV27
CASSSDRGRGNTEAFF
TGTGCCAGCAGTTCGGACAGGGGGCGGGGGAACACTGAAGCTTTCTTT
>TRBJ2-3|few|NA|TRBV11-3
CASRPRLTSTDTQYF
TGTGCCAGCAGACCGCGACTGACTAGCACAGATACGCAGTATTTT
>TRBJ2-6|NA|NA|TRBV12-3/TRBV12-4
CASRPKTSGANVLTF
TGTGCCAGCAGGCCCAAGACCTCTGGGGCCAACGTCCTGACTTTC
>TRBJ2-3|few|TRBD2|TRBV7-2
CASSLGPSGRGYTQYF
TGTGCCAGCAGCTTAGGCCCTAGCGGGAGGGGATATACGCAGTATTTT